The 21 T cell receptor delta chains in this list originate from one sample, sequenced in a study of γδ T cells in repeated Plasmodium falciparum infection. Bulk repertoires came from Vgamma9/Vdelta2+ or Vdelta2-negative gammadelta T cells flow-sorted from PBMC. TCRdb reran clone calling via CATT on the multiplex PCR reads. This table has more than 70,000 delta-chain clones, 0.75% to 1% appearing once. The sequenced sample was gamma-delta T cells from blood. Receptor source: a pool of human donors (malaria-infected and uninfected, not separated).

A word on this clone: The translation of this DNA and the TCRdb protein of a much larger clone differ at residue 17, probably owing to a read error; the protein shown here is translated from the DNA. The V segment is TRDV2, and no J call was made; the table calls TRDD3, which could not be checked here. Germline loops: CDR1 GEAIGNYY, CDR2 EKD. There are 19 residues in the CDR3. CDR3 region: CACDTLPLLGDNDTDKPIF. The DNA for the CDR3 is TGTGCCTGTGACACCCTCCCGTTACTGGGGGATAATGACACCGATAAACCCATCTTT.

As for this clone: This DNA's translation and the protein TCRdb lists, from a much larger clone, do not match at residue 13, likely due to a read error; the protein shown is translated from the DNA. Here the CDR3 reads CACEKLGESATHPDKLIF. In DNA form, the CDR3 reads TGTGCCTGTGAGAAACTGGGGGAATCTGCAACCCACCCCGATAAACTCATCTTT. The V call is TRDV2, the J call TRDJ1; 9 positions agree with TRDD3. No J gene is reported in TCRdb; it was inferred here by comparing the DNA with germline. CDR3 length: 18 residues. The germline CDR1 and CDR2 sequences are GEAIGNYY and EKD. With V trimmed by 4 bases and J by 3 bases, 17 bases remained unmatched.

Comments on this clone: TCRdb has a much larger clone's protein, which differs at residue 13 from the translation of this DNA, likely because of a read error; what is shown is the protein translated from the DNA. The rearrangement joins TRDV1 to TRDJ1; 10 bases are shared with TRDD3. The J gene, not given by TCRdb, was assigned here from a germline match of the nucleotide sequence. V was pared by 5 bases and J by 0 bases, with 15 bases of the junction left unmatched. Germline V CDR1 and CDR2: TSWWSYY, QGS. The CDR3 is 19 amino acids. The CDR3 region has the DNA TGTGCTCTTGGGTCCCCAGGGGGATACGGTCCTCCGCACACCGATAAACTCATCTTT. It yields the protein CALGSPGGYGPPHTDKLIF.

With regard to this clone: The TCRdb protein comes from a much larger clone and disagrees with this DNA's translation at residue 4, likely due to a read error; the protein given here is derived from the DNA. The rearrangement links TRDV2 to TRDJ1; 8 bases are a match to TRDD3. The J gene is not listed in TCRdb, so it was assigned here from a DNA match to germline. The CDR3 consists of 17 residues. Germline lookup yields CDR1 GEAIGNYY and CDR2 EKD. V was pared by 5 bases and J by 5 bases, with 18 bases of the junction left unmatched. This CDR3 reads CACGPVLGVTPRDKLIF. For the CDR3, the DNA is TGTGCCTGTGGCCCAGTACTGGGGGTCACCCCGAGGGATAAACTCATCTTT.

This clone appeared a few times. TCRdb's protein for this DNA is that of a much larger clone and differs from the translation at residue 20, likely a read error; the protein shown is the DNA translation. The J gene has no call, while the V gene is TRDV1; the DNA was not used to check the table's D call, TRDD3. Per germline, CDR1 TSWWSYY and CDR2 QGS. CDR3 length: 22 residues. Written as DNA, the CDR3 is TGTGCTCTTGGGGAACCTGGCCTTCCTAGGTACTGGGGGATTGCCTACACCGATAAACCCATCTTT. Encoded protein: CALGEPGLPRYWGIAYTDKPIF.

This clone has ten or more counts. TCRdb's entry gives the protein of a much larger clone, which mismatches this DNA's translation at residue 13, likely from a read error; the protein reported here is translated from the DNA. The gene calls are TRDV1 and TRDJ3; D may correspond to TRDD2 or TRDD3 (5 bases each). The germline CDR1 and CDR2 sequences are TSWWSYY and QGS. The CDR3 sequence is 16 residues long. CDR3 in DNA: TGTGCTCTAAACCTACGGCACACCTGGGACACCCGAAAGATGTTTTTC. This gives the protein CALNLRHTWDTRKMFF.

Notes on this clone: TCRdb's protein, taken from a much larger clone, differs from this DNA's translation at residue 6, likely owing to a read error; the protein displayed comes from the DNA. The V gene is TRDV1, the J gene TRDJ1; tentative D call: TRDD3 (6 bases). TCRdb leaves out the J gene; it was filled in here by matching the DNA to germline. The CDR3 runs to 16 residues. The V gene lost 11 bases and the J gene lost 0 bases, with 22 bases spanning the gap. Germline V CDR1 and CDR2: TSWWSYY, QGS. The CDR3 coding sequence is TGTGCTTTAAGAACTAGGGGATTGGTGTACACCGATAAACTCATCTTT. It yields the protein CALRTRGLVYTDKLIF.

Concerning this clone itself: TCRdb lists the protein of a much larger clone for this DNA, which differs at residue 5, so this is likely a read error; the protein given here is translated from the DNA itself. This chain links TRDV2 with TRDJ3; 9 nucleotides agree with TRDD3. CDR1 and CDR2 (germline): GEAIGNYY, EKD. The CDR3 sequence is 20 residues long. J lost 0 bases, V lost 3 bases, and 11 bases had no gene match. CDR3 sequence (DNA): TGTGCCTGTGACGCCAATCCTGGGGATACGAGCTCCTGGGACACCCGACAGATGTTTTTC. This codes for CACDANPGDTSSWDTRQMFF.

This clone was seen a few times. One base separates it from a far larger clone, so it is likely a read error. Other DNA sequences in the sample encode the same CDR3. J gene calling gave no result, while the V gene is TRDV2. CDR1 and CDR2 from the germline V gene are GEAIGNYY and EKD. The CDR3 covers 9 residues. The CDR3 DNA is TGTGCCTTCCACGGTGGTATTATCTTT. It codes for CAFHGGIIF.

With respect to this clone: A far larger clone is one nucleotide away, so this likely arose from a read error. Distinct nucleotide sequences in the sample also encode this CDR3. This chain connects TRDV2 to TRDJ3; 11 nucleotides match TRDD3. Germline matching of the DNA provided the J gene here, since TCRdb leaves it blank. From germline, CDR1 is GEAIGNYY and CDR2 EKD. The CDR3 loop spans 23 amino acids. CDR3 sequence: CACDPLVEMVKLGDTRDTRQMFF. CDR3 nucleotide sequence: TGTGCCTGTGACCCCCTTGTGGAGATGGTGAAGCTGGGGGATACCCGGGACACCCGGCAGATGTTTTTC.

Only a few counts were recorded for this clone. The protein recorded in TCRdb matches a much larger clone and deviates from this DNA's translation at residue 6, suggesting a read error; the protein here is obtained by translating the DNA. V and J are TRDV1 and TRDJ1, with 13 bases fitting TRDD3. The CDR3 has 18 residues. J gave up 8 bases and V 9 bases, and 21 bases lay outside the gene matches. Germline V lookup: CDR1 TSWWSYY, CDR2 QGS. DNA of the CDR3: TGTGCTCTCGGAATTTACCGTCCTAGTACTGGGGGATACGTGAAACTCATCTTT. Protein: CALGIYRPSTGGYVKLIF.

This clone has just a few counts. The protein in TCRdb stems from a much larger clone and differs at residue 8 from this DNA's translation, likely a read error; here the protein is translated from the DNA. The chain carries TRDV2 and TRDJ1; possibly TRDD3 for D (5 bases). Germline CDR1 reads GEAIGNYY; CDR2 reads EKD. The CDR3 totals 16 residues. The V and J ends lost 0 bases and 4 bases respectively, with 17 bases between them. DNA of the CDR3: TGTGCCTGTGACACCGGACTGGTGGACACTATCGATAAACTCATCTTT. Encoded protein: CACDTGLVDTIDKLIF.

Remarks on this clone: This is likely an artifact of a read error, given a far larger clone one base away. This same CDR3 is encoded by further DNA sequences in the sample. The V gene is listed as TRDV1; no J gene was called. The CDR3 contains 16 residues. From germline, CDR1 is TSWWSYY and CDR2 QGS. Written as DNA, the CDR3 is TGTGCTCTTGGGAAAGGCCCTGCCCCGTACACCGATAAGCTCATCTTT. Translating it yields CALGKGPAPYTDKLIF.

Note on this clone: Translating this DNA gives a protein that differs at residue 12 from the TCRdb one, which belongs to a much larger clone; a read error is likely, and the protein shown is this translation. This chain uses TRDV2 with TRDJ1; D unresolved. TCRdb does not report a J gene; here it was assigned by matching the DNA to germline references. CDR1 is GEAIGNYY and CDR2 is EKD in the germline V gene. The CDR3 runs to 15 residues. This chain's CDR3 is CACDTVFPTTDRLIF. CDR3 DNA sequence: TGTGCCTGTGACACCGTGTTCCCCACGACCGATAGACTCATCTTT.

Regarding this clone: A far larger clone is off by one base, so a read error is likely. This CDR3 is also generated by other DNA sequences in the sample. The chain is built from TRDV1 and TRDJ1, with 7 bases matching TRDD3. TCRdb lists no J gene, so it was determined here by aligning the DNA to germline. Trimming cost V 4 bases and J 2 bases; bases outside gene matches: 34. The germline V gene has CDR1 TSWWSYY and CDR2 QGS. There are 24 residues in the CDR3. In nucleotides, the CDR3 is TGTGCTCTTGGGGCCAGATCCACGCCTTCGCTCCTGGAATGGGGGAAGGTGGGGACCGATAAACTCATCTTT. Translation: CALGARSTPSLLEWGKVGTDKLIF.

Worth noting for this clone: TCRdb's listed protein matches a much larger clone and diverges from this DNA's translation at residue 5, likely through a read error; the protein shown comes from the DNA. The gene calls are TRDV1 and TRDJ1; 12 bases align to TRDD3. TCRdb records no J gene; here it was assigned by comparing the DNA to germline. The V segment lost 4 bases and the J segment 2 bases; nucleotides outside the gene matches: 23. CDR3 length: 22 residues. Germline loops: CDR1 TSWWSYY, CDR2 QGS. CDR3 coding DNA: TGTGCTCTTGGGGGACTTCAGATCCTATGGAGAACTGGGGGATACCTTACCGATAAACTCATCTTT. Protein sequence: CALGGLQILWRTGGYLTDKLIF.

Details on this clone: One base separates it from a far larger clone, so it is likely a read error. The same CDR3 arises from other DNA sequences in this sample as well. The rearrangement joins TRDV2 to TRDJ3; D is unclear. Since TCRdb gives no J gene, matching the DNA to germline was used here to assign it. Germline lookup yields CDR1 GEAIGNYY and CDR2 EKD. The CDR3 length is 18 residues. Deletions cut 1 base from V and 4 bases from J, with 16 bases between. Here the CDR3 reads CACDTGTASSWDTRQMFF. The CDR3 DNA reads TGTGCCTGTGACACGGGTACTGCAAGCTCTTGGGACACCCGACAGATGTTTTTC.

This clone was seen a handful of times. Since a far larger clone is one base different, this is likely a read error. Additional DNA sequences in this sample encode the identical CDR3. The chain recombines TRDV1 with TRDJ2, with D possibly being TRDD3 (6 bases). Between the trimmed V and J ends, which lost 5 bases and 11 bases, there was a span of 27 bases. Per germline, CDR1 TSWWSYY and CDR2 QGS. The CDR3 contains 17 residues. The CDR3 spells CALGPGLGPSREAQLFF. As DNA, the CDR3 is TGTGCTCTTGGGCCTGGGCTGGGGCCCAGTAGGGAGGCTCAACTCTTCTTT.

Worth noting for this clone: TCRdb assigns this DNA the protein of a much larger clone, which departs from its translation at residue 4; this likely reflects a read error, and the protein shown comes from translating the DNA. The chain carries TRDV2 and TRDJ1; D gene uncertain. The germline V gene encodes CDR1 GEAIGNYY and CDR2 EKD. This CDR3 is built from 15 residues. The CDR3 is CACGTGTVNTDKLIF. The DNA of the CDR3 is TGTGCCTGTGGCACCGGAACTGTTAACACCGATAAACTCATCTTT.

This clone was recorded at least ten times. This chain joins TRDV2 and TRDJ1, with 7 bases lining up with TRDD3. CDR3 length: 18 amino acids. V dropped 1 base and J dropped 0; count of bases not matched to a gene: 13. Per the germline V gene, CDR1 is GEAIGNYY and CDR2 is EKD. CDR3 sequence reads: CACDTILGMASYTDKLIF. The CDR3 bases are TGTGCCTGTGACACTATACTGGGGATGGCCTCGTACACCGATAAACTCATCTTT.

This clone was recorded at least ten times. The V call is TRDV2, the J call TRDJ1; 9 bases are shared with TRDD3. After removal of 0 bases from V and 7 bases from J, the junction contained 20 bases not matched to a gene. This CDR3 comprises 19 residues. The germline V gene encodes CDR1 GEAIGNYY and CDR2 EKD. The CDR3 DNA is TGTGCCTGTGACACCGTATCTGAACTGGGGGAGACCTCGACCCGTAAACTCATCTTT. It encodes CACDTVSELGETSTRKLIF.